The T cell receptor beta chain under discussion was sequenced for a study of blood T cell repertoires in COVID-19. Study as a whole: Samples taken during acute and convalescent COVID-19 were collected in the United States, Italy and Spain.

The trim removed 7 bases at V and 3 bases at J, leaving 8 bases unmatched. The CDR3 has 14 residues. The germline V gene has CDR1 MGHRA and CDR2 YSYEKL. Data came from immunoSEQ multiplex PCR; TCRdb stores just in-frame clones and leaves some out. The data hold about 480,000 clones, with roughly nine tenths observed a single time. Input material: peripheral blood. This sequence originates from a woman aged 45-60 years with COVID-19, enrolled during active disease. The chain links TRBV4-1 to TRBJ2-7, with TRBD1 matching over 8 bases. The CDR3 protein is CASTRDRSIYEQYF. The CDR3 nucleotides are TGCGCCAGCACTAGGGACAGGAGTATCTACGAGCAGTACTTC.